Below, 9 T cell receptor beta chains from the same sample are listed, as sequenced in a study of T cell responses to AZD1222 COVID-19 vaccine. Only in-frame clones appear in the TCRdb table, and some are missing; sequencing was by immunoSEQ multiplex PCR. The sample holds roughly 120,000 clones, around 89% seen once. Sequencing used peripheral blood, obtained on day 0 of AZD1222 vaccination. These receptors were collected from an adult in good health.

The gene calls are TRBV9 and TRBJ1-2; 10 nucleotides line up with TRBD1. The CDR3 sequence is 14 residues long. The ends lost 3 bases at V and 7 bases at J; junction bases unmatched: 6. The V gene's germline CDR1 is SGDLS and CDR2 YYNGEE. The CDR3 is CASSAGGTGVGYTF. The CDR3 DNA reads TGTGCCAGCAGCGCAGGCGGGACAGGGGTTGGCTACACCTTC.

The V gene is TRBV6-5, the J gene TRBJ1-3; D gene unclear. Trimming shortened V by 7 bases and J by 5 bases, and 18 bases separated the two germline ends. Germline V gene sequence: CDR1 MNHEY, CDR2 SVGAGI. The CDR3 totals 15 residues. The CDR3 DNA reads TGTGCCAGCACGGGCGGGCTGTTTGCGAGAAACACCATATATTTT. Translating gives CASTGGLFARNTIYF.

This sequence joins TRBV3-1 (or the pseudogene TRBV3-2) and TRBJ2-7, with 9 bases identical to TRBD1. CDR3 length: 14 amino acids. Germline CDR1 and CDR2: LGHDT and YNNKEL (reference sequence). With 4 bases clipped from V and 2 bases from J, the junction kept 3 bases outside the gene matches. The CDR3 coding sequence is TGTGCCAGCAGCCCCCGACAGGGGGCCTACGAGCAGTACTTC. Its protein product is CASSPRQGAYEQYF.

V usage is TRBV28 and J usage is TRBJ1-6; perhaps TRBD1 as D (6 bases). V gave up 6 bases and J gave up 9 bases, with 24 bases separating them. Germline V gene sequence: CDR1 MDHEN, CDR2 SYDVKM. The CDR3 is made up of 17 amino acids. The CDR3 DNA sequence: TGTGCCAGCAGCCAAGCCCAGGGCAGGGGCGTCGTTTCACCCCTCCACTTT. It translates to CASSQAQGRGVVSPLHF.

CDR3 nucleotide sequence: TGTGCCAGTAGTGACCGCGGACTAGCGGGGGGAGATACGCAGTATTTT. Its translation is CASSDRGLAGGDTQYF. The rearrangement links TRBV19 to TRBJ2-3; 14 bases align to TRBD2. The V and J ends lost 5 bases and 5 bases, in that order; junction bases with no gene match: 6. Germline-derived CDR1 and CDR2 are LNHDA and SQIVND (reference sequence). The CDR3 is 16 residues long.

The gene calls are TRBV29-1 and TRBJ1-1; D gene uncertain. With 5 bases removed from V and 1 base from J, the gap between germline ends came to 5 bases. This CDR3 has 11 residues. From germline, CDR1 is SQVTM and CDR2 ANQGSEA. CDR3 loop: CSVLRNTEAFF. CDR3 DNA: TGCAGCGTTTTGAGGAACACTGAAGCTTTCTTT.

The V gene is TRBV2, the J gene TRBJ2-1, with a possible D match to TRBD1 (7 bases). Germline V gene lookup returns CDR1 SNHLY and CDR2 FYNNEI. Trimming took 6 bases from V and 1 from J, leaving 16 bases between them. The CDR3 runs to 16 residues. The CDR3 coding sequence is TGTGCCAGCAGCCGTCAGGGGGAGGTATCCTACAATGAGCAGTTCTTC. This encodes CASSRQGEVSYNEQFF.

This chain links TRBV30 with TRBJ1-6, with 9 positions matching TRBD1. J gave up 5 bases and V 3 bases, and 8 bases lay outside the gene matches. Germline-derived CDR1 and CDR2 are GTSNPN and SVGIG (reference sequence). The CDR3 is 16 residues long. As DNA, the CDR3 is TGTGCCTGGAGGGAGATCGACAGGGGGGATAATTCACCCCTCCACTTT. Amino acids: CAWREIDRGDNSPLHF.

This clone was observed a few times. The CDR3 sequence is CASSPQLAGPLAKNIQYF. The CDR3 DNA reads TGTGCCAGCAGCCCTCAGCTAGCGGGACCTCTAGCCAAAAACATTCAGTACTTC. The V gene is TRBV4-2, the J gene TRBJ2-4, with TRBD2 matching over 9 bases. Trimming took 4 bases from V and 0 from J; bases not matched to a gene: 10. The CDR3 sequence is 18 residues long. Germline loops: CDR1 LGHNA, CDR2 YNFKEQ.